These 16 T cell receptor beta chains share one sample of origin, sequenced in a study of T cells in Graves' hyperthyroidism and ophthalmopathy. TCR beta CDR3 region amplification was performed from RNA transcripts. The HTBI primer set was used in a first-round RT-PCR of the TCR CDR3. MiXCR, applied by TCRdb to the multiplex PCR reads, yields one record per CDR3 protein. This table has around 520,000 distinct CDR3 sequences, around 22% appearing once. The sample consisted of blood. The receptors derive from a young woman with Graves' ophthalmopathy.

The chain has TRBV28 and TRBJ2-7; TRBD2 might be the D (5 bases). V gave up 3 bases and J gave up 7 bases, with 10 bases separating them. This CDR3 spans 12 amino acids. Per germline, CDR1 MDHEN and CDR2 SYDVKM. The CDR3 DNA sequence: TGTGCCAGCAGTTTCGGGGTCGGGGAGCAGTACTTC. Translating gives CASSFGVGEQYF.

The genes are TRBV28 and TRBJ1-3; 7 bases are a match to TRBD1. With V trimmed by 7 bases and J by 1 base, 16 bases remained unmatched. The germline CDR1 and CDR2 sequences are MDHEN and SYDVKM. The CDR3 is 18 amino acids. CDR3 nucleotides: TGTGCCAGCACCTCCCGGACAGGCGCCAGTTTATCTGGAAACACCATATATTTT. This gives the protein CASTSRTGASLSGNTIYF.

This clonotype appeared many times. The chain couples TRBV7-2 to TRBJ1-1; no definite D call. Germline V gives CDR1 SGHTA, CDR2 FQGNSA. V was cut by 6 bases and J by 5 bases, with 16 bases left in between. This CDR3 spans 14 amino acids. The CDR3 DNA sequence: TGTGCCAGCAGAACAACCGTGGGTGGAACTGAAGCTTTCTTT. Protein sequence: CASRTTVGGTEAFF.

This clonotype was seen repeatedly, ten times or more. This chain joins TRBV20-1 and TRBJ1-5; D unresolved. V was shortened by 5 bases and J by 1 base, with 6 bases between the two germline ends. The CDR3 runs 12 residues. Germline V gene data show CDR1 as DFQATT and CDR2 as SNEGSKA (reference sequence). The CDR3 loop reads CSAWGSNQPQHF. The CDR3 DNA reads as TGCAGTGCTTGGGGAAGCAATCAGCCCCAGCATTTT.

In this sample, this clonotype turned up many times. At one of its ends the junction is not consistent with the germline gene, which may arise from a read error. The chain recombines TRBV6-5 with TRBJ2-2, with 11 bases matching TRBD2. This CDR3 contains 16 residues. Germline assignment: CDR1 MNHEY and CDR2 SVGAGI. The CDR3 bases are TGTGCCAGCAGTTTTAGCGGGGGGGCCGGATCCGGGGAGCTGTCTTTT. This sequence encodes CASSFSGGAGSGELSF.

This clonotype was counted at least ten times. The chain is built from TRBV6-4 and TRBJ2-7; no reliable D call. CDR1 is MRHNA and CDR2 is SNTAGT in the germline V gene. The CDR3 sequence is 15 residues long. Trimming took 1 base from V and 4 from J, leaving 14 bases between them. The CDR3 region is CASSDCKAVLYEQYF. The CDR3 coding sequence is TGTGCCAGCAGTGACTGTAAGGCCGTTCTATACGAGCAGTACTTC.

There are many counts of this clonotype. The V gene is TRBV28, the J gene TRBJ1-5, with 8 nucleotides matching TRBD1. This CDR3 region has 18 residues. With 4 bases clipped from V and 2 bases from J, the junction kept 13 bases outside the gene matches. Per the germline V gene, CDR1 is MDHEN and CDR2 is SYDVKM. CDR3 amino acids: CASSSPGQGWPGNQPQHF. CDR3 DNA sequence: TGTGCCAGCAGTTCCCCCGGACAGGGATGGCCAGGCAATCAGCCCCAGCATTTT.

This clonotype turned up a few times. The chain couples TRBV11-2 to TRBJ1-2, with TRBD1 matching over 7 bases. The CDR3 loop spans 16 amino acids. Germline V gene lookup returns CDR1 SGHAT and CDR2 FQNNGV. V lost 6 bases to trimming and J lost 8 bases; unmatched junction nucleotides: 18. CDR3 sequence (DNA): TGTGCCAGCAGTCCCGCGACCCCGGGACCCAGGGGGGGCTACACCTTC. Translation gives CASSPATPGPRGGYTF.

The CDR3 nucleotides read TGTGCCAGCAGTTTCGTGTTTCACAGGGAAAGGCCTGAAGCTTTCTTT. Protein: CASSFVFHRERPEAFF. V is TRBV28 and J is TRBJ1-1; possible D gene TRBD1, 6 bases. Trimming left V 3 bases short and J 6 bases short, with 20 bases between. The CDR3 covers 16 residues. CDR1 is MDHEN, CDR2 SYDVKM, per germline.

This clonotype was counted at least ten times. V is TRBV6-1 and J is TRBJ2-5; D is uncertain. Trimming pared 7 bases from V and 4 bases from J, leaving 7 bases between. Germline V gives CDR1 MNHNS, CDR2 SASEGT. The CDR3 is 11 amino acids. The CDR3 coding sequence is TGTGCCAGCAATGGACCAGAGACCCAGTACTTC. Its translation: CASNGPETQYF.

This clonotype was observed at least ten times. The V call is TRBV19, the J call TRBJ2-7; TRBD2 matches 8 bases. The CDR3 is made up of 16 amino acids. V shed 6 bases and J 0 bases; nucleotides not matched to a gene: 10. Germline CDR1 is LNHDA and CDR2 is SQIVND (reference sequence). The CDR3 here is CASRKEAGDNSYEQYF. DNA for the CDR3: TGTGCCAGTAGGAAAGAAGCGGGGGACAACTCCTACGAGCAGTACTTC.

This clonotype was observed at least ten times. The genes are TRBV6-2 or TRBV6-3 and TRBJ2-7; possibly TRBD2 for D (6 bases). V lost 0 bases and J lost 4, with 13 bases in between. Germline assignment: CDR1 MNHEY and CDR2 SVGEGT. CDR3 length equals 15 residues. The CDR3 protein is CASSYSRDSVYEQYF. The CDR3 DNA reads TGTGCCAGCAGTTACTCGCGGGACTCCGTATACGAGCAGTACTTC.

J is TRBJ1-1 and V is TRBV15; TRBD1 agrees at 7 bases. CDR3 length: 17 residues. Germline CDR1 is LNHNV and CDR2 is YYDKDF (reference sequence). After removal of 5 bases from V and 1 base from J, the junction contained 13 bases not matched to a gene. CDR3 loop: CATSPYQGGIRNTEAFF. CDR3 sequence (DNA): TGTGCCACCAGCCCTTATCAGGGGGGAATCAGGAACACTGAAGCTTTCTTT.

This sequence joins TRBV11-3 and TRBJ2-7; D is unclear. CDR1 is SGHNT and CDR2 is YENEEA in the germline V gene. This CDR3 is built from 15 residues. The V end was cut by 5 bases, the J end by 2 bases, with 16 bases between. This CDR3 is CASSPRAALPYEQYF. CDR3 nucleotide sequence: TGTGCCAGCAGCCCCCGGGCGGCCCTCCCCTACGAGCAGTACTTC.

The chain couples TRBV7-2 to TRBJ1-3; TRBD1 is a possible D gene (6 bases). In germline, CDR1 is SGHTA, CDR2 FQGNSA. This CDR3 region has 14 residues. With 6 bases removed from V and 4 bases from J, the gap between germline ends came to 13 bases. The CDR3 nucleotides read TGTGCCAGCAGACCCTTCGGGACAGGAAACACCATATATTTT. Residues: CASRPFGTGNTIYF.

The table lists this clonotype with many counts. The chain is built from TRBV2 and TRBJ2-7, with D perhaps TRBD2 (6 bases). The CDR3 sequence is 14 residues long. CDR1 and CDR2 from the germline V gene are SNHLY and FYNNEI. V shed 6 bases and J shed 0 bases, with 12 bases lying between them. The DNA for the CDR3 is TGTGCCAGCAGGGGCGACGGGGGCTCCTACGAGCAGTACTTC. Its translation: CASRGDGGSYEQYF.